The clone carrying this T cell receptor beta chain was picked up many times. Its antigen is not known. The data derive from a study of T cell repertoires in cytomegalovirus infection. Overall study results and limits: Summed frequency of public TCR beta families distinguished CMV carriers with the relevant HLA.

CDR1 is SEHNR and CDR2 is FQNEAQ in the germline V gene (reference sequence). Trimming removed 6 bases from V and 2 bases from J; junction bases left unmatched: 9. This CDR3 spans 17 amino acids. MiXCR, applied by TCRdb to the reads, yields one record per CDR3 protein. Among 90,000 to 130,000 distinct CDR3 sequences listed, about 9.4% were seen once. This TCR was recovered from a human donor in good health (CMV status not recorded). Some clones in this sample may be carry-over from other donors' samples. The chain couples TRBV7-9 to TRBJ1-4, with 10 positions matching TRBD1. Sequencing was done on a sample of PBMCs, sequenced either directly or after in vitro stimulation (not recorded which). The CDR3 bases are TGTGCCAGCAGGCCTAGAGGGACAGGGGTGACTAATGAAAAACTGTTTTTT. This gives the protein CASRPRGTGVTNEKLFF.